These 5 T cell receptor beta chains share one sample of origin, sequenced in a study of blood T cell repertoires in COVID-19 (dated by TCRdb to about 2020). Library preparation employed the immunoSEQ multiplex PCR assay. As stored in TCRdb, this immuneACCESS dataset retains in-frame rearrangements with V and J assigned. A fraction of the clones does not appear; measured against another copy, unresolved V genes explain less than half of the discrepancy, and the remainder lacks a known reason. The sample table holds just under 35,000 clones, of which 90% were seen once. The ten largest clones take up roughly two fifths of the sample. The sequenced sample was peripheral blood. These receptors originate from a man aged 55 to 69 with active or convalescent COVID-19.

This clone has only a few counts. The rearrangement joins TRBV9 to TRBJ1-1; TRBD1 aligns across 7 bases. Trimming cost V 4 bases and J 7 bases; bases outside gene matches: 13. This CDR3 is built from 15 residues. Germline V gene data show CDR1 as SGDLS and CDR2 as YYNGEE. The CDR3, as DNA: TGTGCCAGCAGCAAATTTCTGCAGGGGGGCGGTGAAGCTTTCTTT. Its protein is CASSKFLQGGGEAFF.

This clone came up a few times. The chain links TRBV30 to TRBJ2-7; 7 bases map to TRBD1. CDR1 and CDR2 (germline): GTSNPN, SVGIG (reference sequence). The J segment lost 4 bases and the V segment lost 1 base, leaving 7 bases of the junction unmatched. The length of the CDR3 is 14 residues. In DNA, the CDR3 is TGTGCCTGGAGTGGGACAGGAAGAGCATACGAGCAGTACTTC. Translation gives CAWSGTGRAYEQYF.

This chain connects TRBV5-1 to TRBJ1-2; D is uncertain. The CDR3 extends over 14 amino acids. V was clipped by 4 bases and J by 2 bases, with 12 bases between them. The germline V gene has CDR1 SGHRS and CDR2 YFSETQ. The CDR3 sequence is CASSLLAGNYGYTF. CDR3 DNA: TGCGCCAGCAGCCTCCTGGCGGGAAACTATGGCTACACCTTC.

This chain joins TRBV5-4 and TRBJ1-2; a possible D gene is TRBD1 (6 bases). The V gene lost 2 bases and the J gene lost 3 bases, with 11 bases spanning the gap. Per the germline V gene, CDR1 is SGHNT and CDR2 is YYREEE (reference sequence). The CDR3 consists of 14 residues. CDR3 coding DNA: TGTGCCAGCAGCTTCGACACAGGGTACTATGGCTACACCTTC. It translates to CASSFDTGYYGYTF.

The rearrangement uses TRBV11-1 and TRBJ1-1; D remains unclear. The CDR3 is 14 residues long. V lost 4 bases and J 1 base, leaving 10 bases between the germline ends. Germline CDR1 is SGHAT and CDR2 is FQDESV (reference sequence). In DNA form, the CDR3 reads TGTGCCAGCAGCTCACAGTTAGGGAACACTGAAGCTTTCTTT. Translation: CASSSQLGNTEAFF.